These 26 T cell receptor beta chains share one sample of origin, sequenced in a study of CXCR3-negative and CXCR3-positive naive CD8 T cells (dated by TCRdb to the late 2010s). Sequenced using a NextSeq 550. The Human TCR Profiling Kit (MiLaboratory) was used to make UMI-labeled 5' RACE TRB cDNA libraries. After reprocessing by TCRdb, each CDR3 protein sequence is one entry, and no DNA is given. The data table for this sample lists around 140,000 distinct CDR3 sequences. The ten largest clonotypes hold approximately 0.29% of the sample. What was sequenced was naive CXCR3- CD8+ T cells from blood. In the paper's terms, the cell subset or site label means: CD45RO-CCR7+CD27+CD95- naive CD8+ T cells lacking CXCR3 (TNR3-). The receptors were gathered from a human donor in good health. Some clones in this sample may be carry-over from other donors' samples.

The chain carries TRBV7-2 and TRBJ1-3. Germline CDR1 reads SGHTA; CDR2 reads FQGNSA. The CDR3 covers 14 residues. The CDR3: CASREFNSGNTIYF.

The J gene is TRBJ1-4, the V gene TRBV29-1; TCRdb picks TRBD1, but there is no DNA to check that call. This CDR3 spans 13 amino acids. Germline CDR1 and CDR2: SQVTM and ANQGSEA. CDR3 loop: CSVLGGANEKLFF.

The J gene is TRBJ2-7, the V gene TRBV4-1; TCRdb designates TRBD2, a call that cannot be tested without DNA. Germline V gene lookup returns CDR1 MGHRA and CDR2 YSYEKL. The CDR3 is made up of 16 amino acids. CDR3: CASSQEERENYYEQYF.

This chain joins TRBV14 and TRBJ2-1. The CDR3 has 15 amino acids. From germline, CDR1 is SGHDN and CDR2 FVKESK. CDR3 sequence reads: CASSGLRTDDNEQFF.

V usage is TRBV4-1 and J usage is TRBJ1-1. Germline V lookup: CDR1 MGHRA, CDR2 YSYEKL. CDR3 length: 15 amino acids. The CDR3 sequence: CASSHQEGGGTEAFF.

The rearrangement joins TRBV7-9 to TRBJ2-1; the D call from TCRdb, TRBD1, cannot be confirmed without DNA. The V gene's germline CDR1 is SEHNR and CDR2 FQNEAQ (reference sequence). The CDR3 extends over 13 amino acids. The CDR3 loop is CASSMTGRDEQFF.

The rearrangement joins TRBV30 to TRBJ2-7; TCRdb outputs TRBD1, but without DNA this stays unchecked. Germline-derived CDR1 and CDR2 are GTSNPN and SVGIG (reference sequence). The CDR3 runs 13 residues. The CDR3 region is CAWGLTGNYEQYF.

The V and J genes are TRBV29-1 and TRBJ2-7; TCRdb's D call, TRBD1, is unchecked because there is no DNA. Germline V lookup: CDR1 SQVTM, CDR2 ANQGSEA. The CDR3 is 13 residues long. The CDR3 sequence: CSVEEDSTYEQYF.

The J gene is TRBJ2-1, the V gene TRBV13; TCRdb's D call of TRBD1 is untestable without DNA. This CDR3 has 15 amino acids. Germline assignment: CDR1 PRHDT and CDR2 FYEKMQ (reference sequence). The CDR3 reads CASSSRGFRVDEQFF.

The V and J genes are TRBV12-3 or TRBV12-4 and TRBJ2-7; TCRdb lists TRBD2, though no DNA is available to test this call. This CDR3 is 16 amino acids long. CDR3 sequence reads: CASSPGGAWYSYEQYF.

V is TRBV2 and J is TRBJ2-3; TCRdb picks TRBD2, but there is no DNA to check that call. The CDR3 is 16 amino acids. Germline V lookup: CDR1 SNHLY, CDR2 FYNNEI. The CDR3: CASSERRTKTGDTQYF.

The CDR3 is CSVKGVSYNEQFF. V is TRBV29-1 and J is TRBJ2-1. The germline gives CDR1 SQVTM, CDR2 ANQGSEA. The CDR3 runs 13 residues.

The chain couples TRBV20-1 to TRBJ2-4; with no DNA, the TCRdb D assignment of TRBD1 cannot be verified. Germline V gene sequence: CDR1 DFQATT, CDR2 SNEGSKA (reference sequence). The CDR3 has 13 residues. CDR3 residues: CSARPRGKNIQYF.

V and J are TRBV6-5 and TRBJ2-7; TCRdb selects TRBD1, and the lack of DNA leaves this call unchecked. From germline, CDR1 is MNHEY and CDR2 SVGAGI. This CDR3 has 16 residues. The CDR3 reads CASSYSSTGVPYEQYF.

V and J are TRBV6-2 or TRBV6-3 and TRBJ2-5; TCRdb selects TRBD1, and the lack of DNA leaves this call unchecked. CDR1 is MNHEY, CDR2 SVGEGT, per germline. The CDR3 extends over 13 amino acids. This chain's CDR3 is CASKDRGKETQYF.

CDR3 amino acids: CSVDETGITDTQYF. The chain links TRBV29-1 to TRBJ2-3; TCRdb reports TRBD1, a call that lacks DNA to check it against. The CDR3 covers 14 residues. Germline V gene data show CDR1 as SQVTM and CDR2 as ANQGSEA.

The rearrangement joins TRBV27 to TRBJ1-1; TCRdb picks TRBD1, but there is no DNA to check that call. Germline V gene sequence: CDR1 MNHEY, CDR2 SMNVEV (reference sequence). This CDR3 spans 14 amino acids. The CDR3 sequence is CASSDRTGVTEAFF.

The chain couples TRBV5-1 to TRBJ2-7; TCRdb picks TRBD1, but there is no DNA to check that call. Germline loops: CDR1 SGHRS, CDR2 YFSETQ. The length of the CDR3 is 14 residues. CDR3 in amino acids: CASSFMGPPYEQYF.

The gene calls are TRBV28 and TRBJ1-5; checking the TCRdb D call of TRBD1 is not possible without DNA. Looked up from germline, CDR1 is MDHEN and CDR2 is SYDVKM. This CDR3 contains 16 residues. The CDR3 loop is CASSLIQGADQWPQHF.

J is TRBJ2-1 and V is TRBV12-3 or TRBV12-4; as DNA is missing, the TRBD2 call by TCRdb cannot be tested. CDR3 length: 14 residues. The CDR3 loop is CASTTSGGYNEQFF.

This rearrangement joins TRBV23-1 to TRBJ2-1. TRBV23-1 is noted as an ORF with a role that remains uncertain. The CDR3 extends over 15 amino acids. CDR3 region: CASSRRQILYNEQFF.

CDR3 amino acids: CASTRTYHNSPLHF. This rearrangement joins TRBV27 to TRBJ1-6; the D gene TCRdb calls, TRBD1, cannot be checked with no DNA. CDR3 length equals 14 residues. Germline CDR1 reads MNHEY; CDR2 reads SMNVEV (reference sequence).

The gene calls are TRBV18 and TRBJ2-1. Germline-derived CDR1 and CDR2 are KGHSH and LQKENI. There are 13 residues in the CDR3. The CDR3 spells CASSTRDEFEQFF.

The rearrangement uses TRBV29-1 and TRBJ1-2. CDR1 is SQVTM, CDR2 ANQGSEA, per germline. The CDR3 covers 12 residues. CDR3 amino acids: CSVERGVYGYTF.

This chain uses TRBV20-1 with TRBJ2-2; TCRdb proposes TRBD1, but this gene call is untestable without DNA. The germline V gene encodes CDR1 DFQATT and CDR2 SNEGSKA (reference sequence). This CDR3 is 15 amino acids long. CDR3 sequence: CSASSGQPNTGELFF.

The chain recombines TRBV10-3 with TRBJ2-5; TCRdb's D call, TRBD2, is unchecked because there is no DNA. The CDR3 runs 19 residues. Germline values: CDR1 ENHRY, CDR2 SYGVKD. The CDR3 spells CAISESWTSGHPPQETQYF.